A single sample gave rise to the 2 T cell receptor beta chains below, sequenced in a study of OX40 agonist ivuxolimab in advanced cancers. The method was immunoSEQ multiplex PCR; TCRdb's version includes in-frame clones alone and lacks a portion of them. The sample contains 55,000 to 90,000 clones, approximately 78% of which appear only once. Here the sequenced sample was CD4+ or CD8+ T cells sorted from blood, taken in a trial of the OX40 agonist ivuxolimab. These receptors came from an adult with an advanced solid tumor such as melanoma, head and neck, liver or kidney cancer.

CDR3 nucleotides: TGTGCCAGCAGTGAAGGTGGCGGGGGGGCGGGCACCGGGGAGCTGTTTTTT. This gives the protein CASSEGGGGAGTGELFF. The J gene is TRBJ2-2, the V gene TRBV25-1, with TRBD2 matching over 9 bases. Germline V gene lookup returns CDR1 MGHDK and CDR2 SYGVNS. This CDR3 has 17 residues. The V and J ends lost 2 bases and 4 bases, in that order; junction bases with no gene match: 8.

V and J are TRBV2 and TRBJ2-7; D is undetermined. Trimming removed 5 bases from V and 4 bases from J, with 9 bases in between. The CDR3 runs to 12 residues. Germline values: CDR1 SNHLY, CDR2 FYNNEI. The CDR3 here is CASSYTAYEQYF. As DNA, the CDR3 is TGTGCCAGCAGTTATACAGCATACGAGCAGTACTTC. Filled out from reference TRBV2 and TRBJ2-7, the complete variable domain reads EPEVTQTPSHQVTQMGQEVILRCVPISNHLYFYWYRQILGQKVEFLVSFYNNEISEKSEIFDDQFSVERPDGSNFTLKIRSTKLEDSAMYFCASSYTAYEQYFGPGTRLTVT.